These 29 T cell receptor beta chains came from one sample sequenced in a study of Ad26.COV2.S vaccination and SARS-CoV-2 variants. Clones were sequenced by immunoSEQ multiplex PCR, and TCRdb holds only the in-frame ones, with some missing. The sample lists 440,000 or so clones, about 89% occurring once. Treatment here: roughly 18 received Ad26.COV2.S at low or high dose, single or two shots; 5 received placebo; per-sample allocation not given. Each sample was drawn 63 days after the first injection (of vaccine or placebo). The starting material was peripheral blood, obtained in a trial of Ad26.COV2.S vaccine versus placebo. The receptors here all came from a person between 18 and 65 years old who received the Ad26.COV2.S COVID-19 vaccine or a placebo.

This clone occurred once. This rearrangement joins TRBV7-3 to TRBJ2-2, with TRBD1 matching over 7 bases. Germline V gives CDR1 SGHTA, CDR2 FQGTGA. The CDR3 has 16 residues. V trimming: 4 bases; J trimming: 2 bases; junction bases outside the gene matches: 7. CDR3 nucleotide sequence: TGTGCCAGCAGCTCACGGACAGGAGAAAACACCGGGGAGCTGTTTTTT. Protein: CASSSRTGENTGELFF.

The chain has TRBV28 and TRBJ2-3, with TRBD2 matching 7 bases. CDR3 length: 17 residues. V trimming: 6 bases; J trimming: 3 bases; junction bases outside the gene matches: 15. CDR1 and CDR2 from the germline V gene are MDHEN and SYDVKM. CDR3 protein: CASSPLGPAGDTDTQYF. CDR3 nucleotides: TGTGCCAGCAGCCCCTTGGGACCTGCGGGAGATACAGATACGCAGTATTTT.

The gene calls are TRBV5-1 and TRBJ1-1; D is undetermined. Germline V gene lookup returns CDR1 SGHRS and CDR2 YFSETQ. The CDR3 is 14 amino acids. V was cut by 0 bases and J by 6 bases, with 12 bases left in between. The CDR3 DNA follows: TGCGCCAGCAGCTTGGTCACCGCCGCCCCTGAAGCTTTCTTT. Translation gives CASSLVTAAPEAFF.

This chain links TRBV4-2 with TRBJ2-1, with TRBD2 matching over 14 bases. The CDR3 extends over 18 amino acids. Germline V gene lookup returns CDR1 LGHNA and CDR2 YNFKEQ. With V trimmed by 4 bases and J by 4 bases, 9 bases remained unmatched. CDR3 residues: CASSLGTSGSSSYNEQFF. For the CDR3, the DNA is TGTGCCAGCAGCCTGGGGACTAGCGGGAGTTCTTCTTACAATGAGCAGTTCTTC.

The V call is TRBV7-9, the J call TRBJ1-4; 9 bases agree with TRBD1. CDR1 and CDR2 (germline): SEHNR, FQNEAQ (reference sequence). J was trimmed by 8 bases and V by 5 bases; bases with no gene match: 12. This CDR3 contains 16 residues. CDR3: CASSLGAGQGNEKLFF. CDR3 coding DNA: TGTGCCAGCAGCCTTGGTGCGGGACAGGGAAACGAAAAACTGTTTTTT.

The gene calls are TRBV2 and TRBJ1-2; possibly TRBD1 for D (5 bases). V shed 6 bases and J shed 8 bases, with 19 bases lying between them. CDR1 and CDR2 (germline): SNHLY, FYNNEI. The CDR3 runs to 14 residues. CDR3 sequence (DNA): TGTGCCAGCAGCGAGTCCGGGGCCCGGGGAGGCTACACCTTC. Protein: CASSESGARGGYTF.

J is TRBJ1-1 and V is TRBV20-1; no firm D call. The CDR3 has 13 residues. Trimming stripped 3 bases from V and 1 base from J, with 9 bases between. Germline CDR1 and CDR2: DFQATT and SNEGSKA (reference sequence). CDR3 sequence: CSASHSKNTEAFF. In DNA form, the CDR3 reads TGCAGTGCTAGTCACTCCAAGAACACTGAAGCTTTCTTT.

This clone was picked up one time. The rearrangement joins TRBV4-1 to TRBJ2-3; perhaps TRBD1 as D (5 bases). The germline CDR1 and CDR2 sequences are MGHRA and YSYEKL. CDR3 length: 15 amino acids. V was shortened by 0 bases and J by 6 bases, with 13 bases between the two germline ends. CDR3 sequence (DNA): TGCGCCAGCAGCCAAGAGGGGCCTCTAATGGATACGCAGTATTTT. As protein: CASSQEGPLMDTQYF.

The chain joins TRBV10-3 to TRBJ2-7; D is undetermined. Germline CDR1 and CDR2: ENHRY and SYGVKD. The CDR3 contains 16 residues. V lost 0 bases and J 0 bases, leaving 12 bases between the germline ends. CDR3 sequence: CAISESRVVSSYEQYF. DNA for the CDR3: TGTGCCATCAGTGAGTCAAGAGTTGTCAGCTCCTACGAGCAGTACTTC.

The gene calls are TRBV5-8 and TRBJ2-3; D is uncertain. CDR1 is SGHTS, CDR2 YDEGEE, per germline. V lost 5 bases and J lost 0, with 16 bases in between. The CDR3 runs to 16 residues. Written as DNA, the CDR3 is TGTGCCAGCAGACGTACGTGGGTCGCTAGCACAGATACGCAGTATTTT. Translated, it gives CASRRTWVASTDTQYF.

V is TRBV4-2 and J is TRBJ1-2; a weak D match, TRBD1 (5 bases). This CDR3 comprises 14 residues. Germline-derived CDR1 and CDR2 are LGHNA and YNFKEQ. V shed 2 bases and J shed 7 bases, with 14 bases lying between them. Here the CDR3 DNA reads TGTGCCAGCAGCCAAACCGACAGTAGACGTGGCTACACCTTC. Translation gives CASSQTDSRRGYTF.

The chain joins TRBV25-1 to TRBJ2-3, with a possible D match to TRBD2 (6 bases). The CDR3 sequence is 17 residues long. V was clipped by 4 bases and J by 1 base, with 18 bases between them. Germline lookup yields CDR1 MGHDK and CDR2 SYGVNS. The CDR3 nucleotides are TGTGCCAGCAGTGGCCGGGACTTTCGGAGGGGCACAGATACGCAGTATTTT. Protein sequence: CASSGRDFRRGTDTQYF.

This clone has more than one count but fewer than ten. The V gene is TRBV7-3, the J gene TRBJ1-1; D is ambiguous. The CDR3 has 13 residues. V was trimmed by 2 bases and J by 1 base, leaving 5 bases between them. From germline, CDR1 is SGHTA and CDR2 FQGTGA. The CDR3 sequence: CASSLEQNTEAFF. CDR3 nucleotides: TGTGCCAGCAGCTTAGAACAGAACACTGAAGCTTTCTTT.

The rearrangement links TRBV7-8 to TRBJ2-4; tentative D call: TRBD2 (5 bases). The germline V gene has CDR1 SGHVS and CDR2 FQNEAQ. The CDR3 covers 14 residues. V was clipped by 8 bases and J by 8 bases, with 19 bases between them. For the CDR3, the DNA is TGTGCCAGCTCACCACGACAAGGAGGAGACATTCAGTACTTC. Translation: CASSPRQGGDIQYF.

The V gene is TRBV2, the J gene TRBJ2-1; 8 positions match TRBD2. This CDR3 has 14 amino acids. Germline assignment: CDR1 SNHLY and CDR2 FYNNEI. The V and J ends lost 6 bases and 9 bases, in that order; junction bases with no gene match: 10. The CDR3 loop reads CASSDFSGTGEQFF. The CDR3 DNA is TGTGCCAGCAGCGACTTTAGCGGGACGGGTGAGCAGTTCTTC.

This clone was counted a few times. One end of the junction varies from germline; a read error may be responsible. The chain employs TRBV7-7 and TRBJ2-3, with 7 bases lining up with TRBD2. The CDR3 totals 16 residues. CDR1 is SSHAT, CDR2 FNYEAQ, per germline (reference sequence). CDR3 coding DNA: TGTGCTAGCAGCTTAGTAGTAGGCGGGAGTGGGGATACGCAGTATTTT. Its protein is CASSLVVGGSGDTQYF.

This clone was found a few times. The chain couples TRBV3-1 (or the pseudogene TRBV3-2) to TRBJ2-2; the D is unclear. The length of the CDR3 is 12 residues. V lost 3 bases to trimming and J lost 9 bases, with 8 bases between them. The germline V gene encodes CDR1 LGHDT and CDR2 YNNKEL (reference sequence). In nucleotides, the CDR3 is TGTGCCAGCAGCCAGGTATCGCGGGAGCTGTTTTTT. Amino acid sequence: CASSQVSRELFF.

V is TRBV11-2 and J is TRBJ2-7; D gene ambiguous. This CDR3 is 15 amino acids long. The V gene lost 5 bases and the J gene lost 3 bases, with 17 bases spanning the gap. CDR1 is SGHAT, CDR2 FQNNGV, per germline. The CDR3 coding sequence is TGTGCCAGCAGCCAAGCTTATATGGGCGGCTACGAGCAGTACTTC. Amino acids: CASSQAYMGGYEQYF.

This clone came up once. The genes are TRBV7-9 and TRBJ2-1; 8 bases agree with TRBD1. The CDR3 loop spans 13 amino acids. With 3 bases clipped from V and 8 bases from J, the junction kept 3 bases outside the gene matches. Germline lookup yields CDR1 SEHNR and CDR2 FQNEAQ (reference sequence). The CDR3 coding sequence is TGTGCCAGCAGCTTTTCAGGGGGCGATGAGCAGTTCTTC. This encodes CASSFSGGDEQFF.

This chain joins TRBV7-2 and TRBJ1-1; D call uncertain. Germline loops: CDR1 SGHTA, CDR2 FQGNSA. The CDR3 runs 15 residues. V was clipped by 1 base and J by 0 bases, with 9 bases between them. CDR3 sequence (DNA): TGTGCCAGCAGCTTAGTTGGCAGGATGAACACTGAAGCTTTCTTT. Residues: CASSLVGRMNTEAFF. Combining the CDR3 with reference TRBV7-2 and TRBJ1-1 gives the whole variable domain GAGVSQSPSNKVTEKGKDVELRCDPISGHTALYWYRQSLGQGLEFLIYFQGNSAPDKSGLPSDRFSAERTGGSVSTLTIQRTQQEDSAVYLCASSLVGRMNTEAFFGQGTRLTVV.

CDR3 sequence reads: CASSPRRDWSNQPQHF. CDR3 bases: TGTGCCAGCTCACCACGGAGGGACTGGAGCAATCAGCCCCAGCATTTT. The V and J genes are TRBV18 and TRBJ1-5; D may be TRBD1 (5 bases). Between the trimmed V and J ends, which lost 1 base and 1 base, there was a span of 11 bases. There are 16 residues in the CDR3. CDR1 and CDR2 (germline): KGHSH, LQKENI.

This chain joins TRBV6-2 or TRBV6-3 and TRBJ1-2; D is possibly TRBD1 (5 bases). CDR1 and CDR2 from the germline V gene are MNHEY and SVGEGT. CDR3 length: 12 residues. Trimming took off 3 bases at V and 8 bases at J, with 10 bases between the two ends. The CDR3 protein is CASSYPGNGYTF. The CDR3 DNA is TGTGCCAGCAGTTATCCAGGGAACGGCTACACCTTC.

In this sample, this clone turned up once. J is TRBJ2-1 and V is TRBV15, with 8 bases aligning to TRBD1. The CDR3 runs to 15 residues. J lost 8 bases, V lost 2 bases, and 8 bases had no gene match. Per germline, CDR1 LNHNV and CDR2 YYDKDF (reference sequence). CDR3 residues: CATSRSYRGIDEQFF. The DNA for the CDR3 is TGTGCCACCAGCAGATCGTACAGGGGGATCGATGAGCAGTTCTTC.

J is TRBJ1-1 and V is TRBV27, with 7 bases fitting TRBD1. The V gene end was trimmed by 7 bases and the J gene end by 1 base; junction bases not matched to a gene: 9. Germline CDR1 MNHEY, CDR2 SMNVEV (reference sequence). The CDR3 runs to 15 residues. CDR3 DNA: TGTGCCAGCACTTCTATGACAGGGTCGAACACTGAAGCTTTCTTT. It encodes CASTSMTGSNTEAFF.

The genes are TRBV27 and TRBJ2-1, with 8 bases lining up with TRBD2. The CDR3 has 15 residues. V lost 5 bases and J lost 6; bases outside the gene matches: 9. CDR1 and CDR2 from the germline V gene are MNHEY and SMNVEV (reference sequence). CDR3 in DNA: TGTGCCAGCAGTCCGAGGACTAGCCGGTCCAATGAGCAGTTCTTC. This translates into CASSPRTSRSNEQFF.

The chain has TRBV5-1 and TRBJ2-7, with D perhaps matching TRBD1 (5 bases). The CDR3 extends over 14 amino acids. The germline gives CDR1 SGHRS, CDR2 YFSETQ. The ends were cut back, 4 bases at V and 6 bases at J, with 17 bases in the middle. The CDR3 coding sequence is TGCGCCAGCAGCGTGGTGCTTCAGGGAAGCGAGCAGTACTTC. Translating it yields CASSVVLQGSEQYF.

The chain recombines TRBV6-2 or TRBV6-3 with TRBJ1-5; D is possibly TRBD1 (5 bases). The CDR3 spans 13 residues. V gave up 2 bases and J gave up 7 bases, with 9 bases separating them. CDR1 and CDR2 (germline): MNHEY, SVGEGT. DNA of the CDR3: TGTGCCAGCAGTTACGAGGGGATGCAGCCCCAGCATTTT. Translating gives CASSYEGMQPQHF.

The rearrangement uses TRBV30 and TRBJ2-5; D unresolved. The CDR3 is 15 residues long. Trimming removed 0 bases from V and 5 bases from J, with 16 bases in between. Germline CDR1 is GTSNPN and CDR2 is SVGIG (reference sequence). Written as DNA, the CDR3 is TGTGCCTGGAGTGTACTCCCCGGTATTGGCGAGACCCAGTACTTC. It translates to CAWSVLPGIGETQYF. Complete variable domain (other parts from reference TRBV30 and TRBJ2-5): SQTIHQWPATLVQPVGSPLSLECTVEGTSNPNLYWYRQAAGRGLQLLFYSVGIGQISSEVPQNLSASRPQDRQFILSSKKLLLSDSGFYLCAWSVLPGIGETQYFGPGTRLLVL.

The chain joins TRBV19 to TRBJ2-1; tentative D call: TRBD1 (6 bases). The CDR3 is made up of 16 amino acids. The V end lost 3 bases, the J end lost 6 bases, and 18 bases lay between the germline ends. CDR1 is LNHDA and CDR2 is SQIVND in the germline V gene (reference sequence). For the CDR3, the DNA is TGTGCCAGTAGTATCCGGACAGTCCTACGGGTCAATGAGCAGTTCTTC. Translation gives CASSIRTVLRVNEQFF.